Described below is a single T cell receptor (beta chain) sequence and its context. Primed by a sample-barcoded 5' primer and a J-beta primer mix, a second PCR proceeded for 7 to 11 cycles. Via MiXCR, TCRdb re-called the 5' RACE reads, giving one row per CDR3 protein. The data hold approximately 400,000 distinct CDR3 sequences, with more than 45% observed a single time. This sample is drawn from a study of blood T cells in healthy people across ages. The CDR3 contains 15 residues. Germline V gene sequence: CDR1 WSHSY, CDR2 SAAADI. Material: blood. The chain combines TRBV10-2 with TRBJ2-4; TRBD2 is a possible D gene (5 bases). TRBJ2-5 explains the end of the DNA better; the J call may be wrong. The receptor was derived from a man in his sixties in good health. In DNA, the CDR3 is TGCGCCAGCAGTGGGCACACCGAGGGTGGGGAGACCCAGTACTTC. It encodes CASSGHTEGGETQYF.